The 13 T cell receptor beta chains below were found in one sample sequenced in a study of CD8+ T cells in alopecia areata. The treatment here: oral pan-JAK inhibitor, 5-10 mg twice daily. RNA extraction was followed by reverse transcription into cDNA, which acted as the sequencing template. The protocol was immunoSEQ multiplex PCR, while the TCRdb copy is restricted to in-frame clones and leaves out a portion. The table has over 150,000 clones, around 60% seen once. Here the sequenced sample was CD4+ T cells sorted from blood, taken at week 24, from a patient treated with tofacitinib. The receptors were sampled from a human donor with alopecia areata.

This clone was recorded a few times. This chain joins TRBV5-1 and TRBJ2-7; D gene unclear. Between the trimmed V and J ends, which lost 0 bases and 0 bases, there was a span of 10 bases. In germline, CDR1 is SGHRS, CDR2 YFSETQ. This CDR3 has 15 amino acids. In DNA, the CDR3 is TGCGCCAGCAGCTTGGGGGATTCGAGCTCCTACGAGCAGTACTTC. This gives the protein CASSLGDSSSYEQYF.

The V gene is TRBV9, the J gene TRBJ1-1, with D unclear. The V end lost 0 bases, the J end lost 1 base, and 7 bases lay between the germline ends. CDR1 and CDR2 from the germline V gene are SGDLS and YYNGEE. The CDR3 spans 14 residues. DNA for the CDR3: TGTGCCAGCAGCGTAGGAATTTGGAACACTGAAGCTTTCTTT. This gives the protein CASSVGIWNTEAFF.

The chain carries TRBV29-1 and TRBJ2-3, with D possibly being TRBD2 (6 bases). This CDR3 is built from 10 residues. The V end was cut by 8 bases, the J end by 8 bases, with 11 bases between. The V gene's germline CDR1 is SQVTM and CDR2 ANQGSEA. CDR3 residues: CSLPGGTQYF. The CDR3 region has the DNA TGCAGCCTCCCCGGGGGTACGCAGTATTTT.

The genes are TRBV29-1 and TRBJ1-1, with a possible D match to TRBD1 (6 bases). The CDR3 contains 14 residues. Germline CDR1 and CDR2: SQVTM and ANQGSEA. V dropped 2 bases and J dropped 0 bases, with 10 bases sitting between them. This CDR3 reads CSVEIQGLNTEAFF. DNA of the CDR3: TGCAGCGTTGAAATACAGGGCCTGAACACTGAAGCTTTCTTT.

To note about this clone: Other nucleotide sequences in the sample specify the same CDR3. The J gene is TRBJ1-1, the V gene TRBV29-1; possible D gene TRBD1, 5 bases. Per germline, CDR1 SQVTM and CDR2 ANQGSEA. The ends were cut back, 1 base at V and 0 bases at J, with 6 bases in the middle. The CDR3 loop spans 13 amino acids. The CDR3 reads CSVEGQMNTEAFF. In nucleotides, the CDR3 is TGCAGCGTTGAAGGACAGATGAACACTGAAGCTTTCTTT.

The CDR3 region has the DNA TGCAGCGTTGGGTTCGGGACTAGTCCCACAGATACGCAGTATTTT. This sequence encodes CSVGFGTSPTDTQYF. The chain carries TRBV29-1 and TRBJ2-3, with 8 bases identical to TRBD2. V dropped 4 bases and J dropped 2; count of bases not matched to a gene: 8. There are 15 residues in the CDR3. Germline CDR1 reads SQVTM; CDR2 reads ANQGSEA.

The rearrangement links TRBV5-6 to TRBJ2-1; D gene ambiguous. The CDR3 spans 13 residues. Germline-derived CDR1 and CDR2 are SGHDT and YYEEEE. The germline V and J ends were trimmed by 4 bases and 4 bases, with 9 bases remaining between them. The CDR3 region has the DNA TGTGCCAGCAGCCCCGGGCCTTACAATGAGCAGTTCTTC. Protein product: CASSPGPYNEQFF.

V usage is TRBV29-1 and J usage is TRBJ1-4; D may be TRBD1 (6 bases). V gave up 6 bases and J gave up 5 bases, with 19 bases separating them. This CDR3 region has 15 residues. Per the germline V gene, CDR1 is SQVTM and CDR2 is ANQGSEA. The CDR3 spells CSVTEFDRQNEKLFF. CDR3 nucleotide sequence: TGCAGCGTCACCGAGTTCGACAGGCAAAATGAAAAACTGTTTTTT.

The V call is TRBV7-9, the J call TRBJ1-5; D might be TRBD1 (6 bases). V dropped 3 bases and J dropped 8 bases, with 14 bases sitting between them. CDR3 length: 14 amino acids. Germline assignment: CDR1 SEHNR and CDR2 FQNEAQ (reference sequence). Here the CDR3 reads CASSLGAGREPQHF. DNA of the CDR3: TGTGCCAGCAGCTTGGGGGCAGGGCGGGAGCCCCAGCATTTT.

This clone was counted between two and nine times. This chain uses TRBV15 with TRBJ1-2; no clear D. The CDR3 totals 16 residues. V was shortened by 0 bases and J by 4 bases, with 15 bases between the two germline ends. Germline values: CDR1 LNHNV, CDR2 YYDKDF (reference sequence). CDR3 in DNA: TGTGCCACCAGCAGAGATCTTACGGTATCAACCTATGGCTACACCTTC. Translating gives CATSRDLTVSTYGYTF.

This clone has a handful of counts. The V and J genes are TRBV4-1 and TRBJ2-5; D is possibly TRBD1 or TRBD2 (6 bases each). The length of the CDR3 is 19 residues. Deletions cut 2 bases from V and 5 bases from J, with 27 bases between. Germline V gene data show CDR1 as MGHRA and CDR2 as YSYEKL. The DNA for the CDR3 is TGCGCCAGCAGCCAAAGGGGGGAGTCGGGGGCGAAGATCACGGAGACCCAGTACTTC. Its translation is CASSQRGESGAKITETQYF.

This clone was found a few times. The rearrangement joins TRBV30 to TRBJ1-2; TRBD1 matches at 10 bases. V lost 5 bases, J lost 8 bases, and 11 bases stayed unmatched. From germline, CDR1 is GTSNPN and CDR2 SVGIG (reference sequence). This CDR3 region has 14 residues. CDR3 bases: TGTGCCTGGGGTCCCGGGACAGGGGCGGGAGGCTACACCTTC. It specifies CAWGPGTGAGGYTF.

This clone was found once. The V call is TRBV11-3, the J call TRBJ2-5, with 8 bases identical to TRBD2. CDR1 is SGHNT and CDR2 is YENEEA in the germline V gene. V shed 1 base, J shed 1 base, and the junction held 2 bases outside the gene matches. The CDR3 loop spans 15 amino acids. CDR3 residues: CASSLVAGSQETQYF. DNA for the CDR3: TGTGCCAGCAGCTTAGTAGCGGGGAGCCAAGAGACCCAGTACTTC.